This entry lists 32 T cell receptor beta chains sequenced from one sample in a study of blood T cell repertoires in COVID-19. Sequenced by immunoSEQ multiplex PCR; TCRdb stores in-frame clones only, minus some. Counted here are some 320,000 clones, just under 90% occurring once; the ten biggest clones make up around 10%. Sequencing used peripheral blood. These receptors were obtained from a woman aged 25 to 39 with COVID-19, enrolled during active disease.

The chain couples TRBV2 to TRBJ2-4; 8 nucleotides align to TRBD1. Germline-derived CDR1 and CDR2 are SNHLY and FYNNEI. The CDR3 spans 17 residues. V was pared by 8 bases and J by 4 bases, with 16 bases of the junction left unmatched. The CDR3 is CASFPPTGGRQKNIQYF. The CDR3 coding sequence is TGTGCCAGCTTTCCCCCCACAGGGGGGCGGCAGAAAAACATTCAGTACTTC. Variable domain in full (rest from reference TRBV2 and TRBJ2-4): EPEVTQTPSHQVTQMGQEVILRCVPISNHLYFYWYRQILGQKVEFLVSFYNNEISEKSEIFDDQFSVERPDGSNFTLKIRSTKLEDSAMYFCASFPPTGGRQKNIQYFGAGTRLSVL.

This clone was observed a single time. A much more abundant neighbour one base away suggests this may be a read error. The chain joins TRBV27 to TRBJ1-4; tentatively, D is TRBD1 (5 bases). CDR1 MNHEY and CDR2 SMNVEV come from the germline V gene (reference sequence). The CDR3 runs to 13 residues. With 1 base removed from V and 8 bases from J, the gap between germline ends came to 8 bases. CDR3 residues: CASSLLGGEKLFF. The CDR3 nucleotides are TGTGCCAGCAGTTTATTGGGGGGGGAAAAACTGTTTTTT. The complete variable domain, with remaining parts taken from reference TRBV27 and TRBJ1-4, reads EAQVTQNPRYLITVTGKKLTVTCSQNMNHEYMSWYRQDPGLGLRQIYYSMNVEVTDKGDVPEGYKVSRKEKRNFPLILESPSPNQTSLYFCASSLLGGEKLFFGSGTQLSVL.

The CDR3: CASSFQGSEAFF. The CDR3 coding sequence is TGTGCCAGCAGTTTCCAGGGCTCTGAAGCTTTCTTT. The gene calls are TRBV27 and TRBJ1-1, with D possibly matching TRBD1 (5 bases). Germline V lookup: CDR1 MNHEY, CDR2 SMNVEV (reference sequence). The CDR3 contains 12 residues. The V end was cut by 3 bases, the J end by 6 bases, with 8 bases between.

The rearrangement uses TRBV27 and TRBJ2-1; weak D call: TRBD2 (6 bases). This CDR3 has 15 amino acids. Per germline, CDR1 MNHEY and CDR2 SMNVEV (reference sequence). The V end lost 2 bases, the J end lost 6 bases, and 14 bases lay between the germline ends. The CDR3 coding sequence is TGTGCCAGCAGTTTAGGATTAACTAGCCCCAATGAGCAGTTCTTC. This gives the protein CASSLGLTSPNEQFF.

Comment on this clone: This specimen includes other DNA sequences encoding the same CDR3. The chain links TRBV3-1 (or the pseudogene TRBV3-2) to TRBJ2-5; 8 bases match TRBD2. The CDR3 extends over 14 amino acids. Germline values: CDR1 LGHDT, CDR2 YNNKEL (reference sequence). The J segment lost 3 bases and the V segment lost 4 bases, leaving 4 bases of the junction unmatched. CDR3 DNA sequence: TGTGCCAGCAGCCCCTCGGGGGGGAAAGAGACCCAGTACTTC. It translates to CASSPSGGKETQYF.

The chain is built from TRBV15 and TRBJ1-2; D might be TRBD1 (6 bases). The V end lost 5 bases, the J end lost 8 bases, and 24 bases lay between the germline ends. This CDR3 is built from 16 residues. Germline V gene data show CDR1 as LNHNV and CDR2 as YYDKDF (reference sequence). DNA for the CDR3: TGTGCCACCAGCCGAACCCGGGGCCCCAAAGGGGGAGGCTACACCTTC. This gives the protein CATSRTRGPKGGGYTF.

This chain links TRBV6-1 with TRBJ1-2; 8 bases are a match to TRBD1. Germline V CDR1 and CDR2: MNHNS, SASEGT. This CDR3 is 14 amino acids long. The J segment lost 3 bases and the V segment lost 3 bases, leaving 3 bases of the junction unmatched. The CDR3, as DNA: TGTGCCAGCAGTGACACAGGGGGGGACTATGGCTACACCTTC. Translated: CASSDTGGDYGYTF.

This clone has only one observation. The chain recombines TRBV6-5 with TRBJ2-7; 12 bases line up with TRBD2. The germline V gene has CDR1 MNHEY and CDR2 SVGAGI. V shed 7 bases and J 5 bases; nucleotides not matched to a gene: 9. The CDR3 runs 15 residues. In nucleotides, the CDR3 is TGTGCCAGCACCCAACTAGCGGGGGGTGGGAACGAGCAGTACTTC. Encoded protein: CASTQLAGGGNEQYF.

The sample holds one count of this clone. CDR3 sequence reads: CASSYLTGINQPQHF. CDR3 nucleotide sequence: TGTGCCAGCAGCTACCTGACAGGGATCAATCAGCCCCAGCATTTT. This chain joins TRBV7-8 and TRBJ1-5, with 7 bases identical to TRBD1. J gave up 3 bases and V 4 bases, and 6 bases lay outside the gene matches. Per germline, CDR1 SGHVS and CDR2 FQNEAQ. The CDR3 is 15 amino acids.

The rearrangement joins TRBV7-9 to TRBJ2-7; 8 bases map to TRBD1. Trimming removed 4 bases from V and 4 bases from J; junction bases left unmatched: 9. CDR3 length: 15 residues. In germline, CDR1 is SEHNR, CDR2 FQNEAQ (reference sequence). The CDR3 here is CASSSGGKGKYEQYF. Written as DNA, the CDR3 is TGTGCCAGCAGCTCAGGGGGCAAGGGGAAATACGAGCAGTACTTC.

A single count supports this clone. CDR3 nucleotide sequence: TGTGCCAGCAGCTCCGGTTGGTCTGGCTACACCTTC. This codes for CASSSGWSGYTF. The V gene is TRBV6-5, the J gene TRBJ1-2; D uncertain. This CDR3 spans 12 amino acids. Trimming took off 6 bases at V and 7 bases at J, with 12 bases between the two ends. CDR1 is MNHEY, CDR2 SVGAGI, per germline.

The CDR3 spells CASSPWGPNSNQPQHF. The CDR3 DNA is TGTGCCAGCTCACCTTGGGGGCCAAATAGCAATCAGCCCCAGCATTTT. This chain links TRBV18 with TRBJ1-5; TRBD1 might be the D (6 bases). The CDR3 is made up of 16 amino acids. V lost 3 bases to trimming and J lost 0 bases, with 12 bases between them. In germline, CDR1 is KGHSH, CDR2 LQKENI. Based on the CDR3 plus reference TRBV18 and TRBJ1-5, the full variable domain is NAGVMQNPRHLVRRRGQEARLRCSPMKGHSHVYWYRQLPEEGLKFMVYLQKENIIDESGMPKERFSAEFPKEGPSILRIQQVVRGDSAAYFCASSPWGPNSNQPQHFGDGTRLSIL.

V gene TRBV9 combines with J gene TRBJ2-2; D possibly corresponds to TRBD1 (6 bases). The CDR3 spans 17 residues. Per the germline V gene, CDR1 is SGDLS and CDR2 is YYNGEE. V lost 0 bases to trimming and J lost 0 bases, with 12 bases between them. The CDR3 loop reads CASSVAVGQANTGELFF. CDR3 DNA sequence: TGTGCCAGCAGCGTAGCTGTGGGACAAGCGAACACCGGGGAGCTGTTTTTT. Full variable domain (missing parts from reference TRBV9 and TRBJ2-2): DSGVTQTPKHLITATGQRVTLRCSPRSGDLSVYWYQQSLDQGLQFLIQYYNGEERAKGNILERFSAQQFPDLHSELNLSSLELGDSALYFCASSVAVGQANTGELFFGEGSRLTVL.

The CDR3 DNA reads as TGTGCCAGCGCGGGTTCCCCGGACCAGCCCCAGCATTTT. It yields the protein CASAGSPDQPQHF. The chain uses TRBV28 and TRBJ1-5, with no clear D. The CDR3 covers 13 residues. Trimming pared 8 bases from V and 7 bases from J, leaving 15 bases between. Looked up from germline, CDR1 is MDHEN and CDR2 is SYDVKM.

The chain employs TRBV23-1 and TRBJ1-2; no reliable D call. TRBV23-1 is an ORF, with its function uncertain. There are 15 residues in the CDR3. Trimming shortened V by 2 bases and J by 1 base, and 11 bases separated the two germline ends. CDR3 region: CASSQPRGGNYGYTF. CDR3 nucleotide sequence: TGCGCCAGCAGTCAACCACGCGGTGGTAACTATGGCTACACCTTC.

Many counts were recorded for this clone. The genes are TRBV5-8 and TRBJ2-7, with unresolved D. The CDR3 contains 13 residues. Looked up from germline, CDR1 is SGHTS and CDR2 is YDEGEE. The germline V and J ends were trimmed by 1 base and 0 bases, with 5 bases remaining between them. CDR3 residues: CASSLPDSYEQYF. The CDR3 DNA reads TGTGCCAGCAGCTTGCCAGACTCCTACGAGCAGTACTTC.

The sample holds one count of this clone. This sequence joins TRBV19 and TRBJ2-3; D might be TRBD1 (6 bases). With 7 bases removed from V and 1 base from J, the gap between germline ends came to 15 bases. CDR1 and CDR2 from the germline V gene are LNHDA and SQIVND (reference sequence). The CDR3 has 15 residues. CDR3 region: CASTWTVMGTDTQYF. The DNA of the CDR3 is TGTGCCAGTACCTGGACAGTCATGGGCACAGATACGCAGTATTTT.

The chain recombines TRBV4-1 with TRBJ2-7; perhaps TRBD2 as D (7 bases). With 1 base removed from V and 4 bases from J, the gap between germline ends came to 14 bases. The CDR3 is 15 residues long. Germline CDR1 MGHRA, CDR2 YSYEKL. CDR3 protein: CASSQVGGGAYEQYF. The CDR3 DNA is TGCGCCAGCAGCCAAGTAGGGGGAGGGGCTTACGAGCAGTACTTC.

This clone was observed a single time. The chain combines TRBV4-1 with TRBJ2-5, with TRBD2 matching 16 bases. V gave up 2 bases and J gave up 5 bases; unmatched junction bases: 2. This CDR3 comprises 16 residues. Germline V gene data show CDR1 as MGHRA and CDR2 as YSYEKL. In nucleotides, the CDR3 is TGCGCCAGCAGCCAACTGGGACTAGCGGGGGGGGAGACCCAGTACTTC. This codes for CASSQLGLAGGETQYF.

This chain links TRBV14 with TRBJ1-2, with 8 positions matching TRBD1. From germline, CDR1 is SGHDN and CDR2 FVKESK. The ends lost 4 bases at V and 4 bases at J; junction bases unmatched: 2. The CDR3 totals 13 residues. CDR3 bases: TGTGCCAGCAGCCTTGGACAGGGCTATGGCTACACCTTC. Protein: CASSLGQGYGYTF.

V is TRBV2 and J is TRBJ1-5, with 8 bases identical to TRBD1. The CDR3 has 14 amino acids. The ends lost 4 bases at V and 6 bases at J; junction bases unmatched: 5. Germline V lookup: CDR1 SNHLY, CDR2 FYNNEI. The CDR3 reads CASSVRTGTQPQHF. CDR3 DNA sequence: TGTGCCAGCAGTGTACGGACAGGGACTCAGCCCCAGCATTTT.

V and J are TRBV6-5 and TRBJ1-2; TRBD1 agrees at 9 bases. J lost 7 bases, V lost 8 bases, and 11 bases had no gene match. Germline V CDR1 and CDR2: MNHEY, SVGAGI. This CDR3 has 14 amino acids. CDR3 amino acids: CASFTGGGISGYTF. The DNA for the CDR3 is TGTGCCAGCTTCACAGGGGGCGGTATTAGTGGCTACACCTTC.

DNA of the CDR3: TGTGCCAGCAGCCAATCGGGACAGGGGGCGAGCTCCTATAATTCACCCCTCCACTTT. It encodes CASSQSGQGASSYNSPLHF. This chain links TRBV14 with TRBJ1-6, with 12 bases that match TRBD1. CDR3 length equals 19 residues. CDR1 and CDR2 (germline): SGHDN, FVKESK. The V gene end was trimmed by 2 bases and the J gene end by 0 bases; junction bases not matched to a gene: 5. Combining the CDR3 with reference TRBV14 and TRBJ1-6 gives the whole variable domain EAGVTQFPSHSVIEKGQTVTLRCDPISGHDNLYWYRRVMGKEIKFLLHFVKESKQDESGMPNNRFLAERTGGTYSTLKVQPAELEDSGVYFCASSQSGQGASSYNSPLHFGNGTRLTVT.

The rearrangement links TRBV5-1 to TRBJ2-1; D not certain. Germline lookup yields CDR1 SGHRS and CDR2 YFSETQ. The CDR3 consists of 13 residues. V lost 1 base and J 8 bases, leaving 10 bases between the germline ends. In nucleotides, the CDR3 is TGCGCCAGCAGCTTGAAGCTTCCGGATGAGCAGTTCTTC. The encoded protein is CASSLKLPDEQFF.

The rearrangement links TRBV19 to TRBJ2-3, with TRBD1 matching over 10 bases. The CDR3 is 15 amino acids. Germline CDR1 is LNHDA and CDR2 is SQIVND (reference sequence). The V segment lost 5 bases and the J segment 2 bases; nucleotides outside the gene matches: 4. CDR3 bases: TGTGCCAGTAGTCAAGACAGGGGGCCCACAGATACGCAGTATTTT. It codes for CASSQDRGPTDTQYF.

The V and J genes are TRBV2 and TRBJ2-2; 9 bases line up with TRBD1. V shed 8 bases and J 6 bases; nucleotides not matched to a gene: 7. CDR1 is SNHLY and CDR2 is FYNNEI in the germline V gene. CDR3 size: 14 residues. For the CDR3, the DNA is TGTGCCAGCGGCCAACAGGGGGCGGCCGGGGAGCTGTTTTTT. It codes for CASGQQGAAGELFF.

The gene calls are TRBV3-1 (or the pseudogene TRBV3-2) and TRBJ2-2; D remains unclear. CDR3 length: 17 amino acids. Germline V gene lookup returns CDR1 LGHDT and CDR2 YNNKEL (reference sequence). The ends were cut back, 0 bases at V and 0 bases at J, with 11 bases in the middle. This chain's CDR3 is CASSQDSRLANTGELFF. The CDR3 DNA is TGTGCCAGCAGCCAAGATTCAAGACTCGCGAACACCGGGGAGCTGTTTTTT.

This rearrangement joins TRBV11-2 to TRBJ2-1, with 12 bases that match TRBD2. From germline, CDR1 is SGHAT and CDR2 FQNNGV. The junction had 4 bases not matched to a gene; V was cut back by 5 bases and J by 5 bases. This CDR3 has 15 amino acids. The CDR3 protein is CASSDGLAGHNEQFF. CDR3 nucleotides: TGTGCCAGCAGCGACGGACTAGCGGGGCACAATGAGCAGTTCTTC.

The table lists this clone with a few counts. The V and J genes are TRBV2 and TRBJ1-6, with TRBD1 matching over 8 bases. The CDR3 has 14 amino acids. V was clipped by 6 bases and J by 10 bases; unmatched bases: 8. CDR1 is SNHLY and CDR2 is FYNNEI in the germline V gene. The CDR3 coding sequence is TGTGCCAGCAGCGGACAGGGTCGAGGGTCACCCCTCCACTTT. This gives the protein CASSGQGRGSPLHF.

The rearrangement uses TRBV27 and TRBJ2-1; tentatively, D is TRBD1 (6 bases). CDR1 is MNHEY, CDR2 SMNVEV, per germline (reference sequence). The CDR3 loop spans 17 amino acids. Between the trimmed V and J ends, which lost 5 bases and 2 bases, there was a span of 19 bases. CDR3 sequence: CASSPSPGHWTYNEQFF. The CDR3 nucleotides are TGTGCCAGCAGTCCGAGCCCGGGACACTGGACCTACAATGAGCAGTTCTTC.

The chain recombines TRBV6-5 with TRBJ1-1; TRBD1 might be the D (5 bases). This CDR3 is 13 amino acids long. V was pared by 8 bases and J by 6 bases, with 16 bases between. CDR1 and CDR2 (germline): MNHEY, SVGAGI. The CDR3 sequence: CASGPGGAAEAFF. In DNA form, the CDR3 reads TGTGCCAGCGGCCCGGGAGGGGCGGCTGAAGCTTTCTTT.

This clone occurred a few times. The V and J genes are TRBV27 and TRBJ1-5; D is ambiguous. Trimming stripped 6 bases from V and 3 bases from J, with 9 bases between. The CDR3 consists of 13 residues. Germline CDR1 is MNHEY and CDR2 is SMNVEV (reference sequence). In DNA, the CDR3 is TGTGCCAGCAGCCCCGGGTACAATCAGCCCCAGCATTTT. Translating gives CASSPGYNQPQHF.